This T cell receptor (beta chain) was profiled in a study of shared clonotypes between healthy human individuals (dated by TCRdb to the early 2020s). In terms of the full investigation: A few men and two women, aged 18 to 49 years, made up the cohort. For each donor, CD4 naive and CD4 memory were each run on three plates, CD8 naive on two plates, and CD8 memory on one plate. To estimate repertoire size and how much clonotypes are shared between individuals, the study performed deep sequencing of blood TCR repertoires from 4 to 6 healthy adults. Different laboratories and diverse techniques were used to prepare libraries and sequence TCR repertoires, to increase sequencing depth and limit assay-specific biases. Each donor's leukapheresis produced roughly between about 0.8 and 10 billion PBMCs. Overall study outcomes, separate from this receptor: Based on pairwise subsampling, the degree of clonotype sharing among donors was expected to be affected by sequencing depth. Incomplete sequencing was indicated by rarefaction of sorted-subset datasets, despite the large sequencing depth. Clonotypes shared by all four sorted-subset donors showed higher generation probabilities than non-shared clonotypes. Across several donors, about 4.5% of naive CD4, roughly 3.8% of naive CD8, about 2% of memory CD4, and over 0.35% of memory CD8 clonotypes were shared. Naive subsets generally had larger estimated clonotype richness than memory subsets. Because the study included only a small number of donors, the genetic and exposure-history diversity represented was limited. Sampling was restricted to blood, and TCR repertoires in tissues likely differ from the TCR repertoires found in blood.

Using the deep immunoSEQ assay, TCR CDR3 regions were amplified from genomic DNA by multiplex PCR. Extracted genomic DNA from each cell subset was distributed evenly across all wells of several immunoSEQ 96-well plates, and each plate was treated as a replicate. For sorted subsets, approximately 190 ng genomic DNA, equal to some 28,000 T cell genomes, was loaded into each replicate PCR. Purified libraries were quantified with a Qubit 3.0 fluorometer, sized on a Bioanalyzer 2100, and re-quantified with the KAPA Library Quantification kit. A separate single-read 150-cycle Illumina NextSeq 550 flow cell was used to sequence each immunoSEQ 96-well plate. Per the source publication's procedure: Because the immunoSEQ output held only junctional sequences and lacked quality scores, the filtering could not match the filtering applied to full-length reads. To assign V/J genes and CDR3, sequences were annotated using PyIR, a Python wrapper for IgBLAST v1.9, with IMGT germline references. Any read was removed if the V/J assignment was weak (E-value above 1e-6), the CDR3 was missing, or the read contained stop codons, out-of-frame junctions, or ambiguous translated residues. V3J clonotypes were defined as sequences sharing the same inferred V gene, J gene, and CDR3 amino acid sequence. Percentage overlap between repertoires was calculated by dividing the number of shared unique clonotypes by the size of the smaller repertoire. RTK rarefaction, the Chao1 estimator, and Recon v2.1 estimates of unobserved clonotypes were used to assess repertoire richness. OLGA was used to compute generation probabilities for all TCRbeta clonotypes that the gDNA method yielded from a handful of donors. The clones in this table, taken by TCRdb from immuneACCESS, are in-frame only. Not every clone is retained; where verified, under half of the shortfall comes from an unresolved V gene, and the cause of the rest is unknown. V, J and clone size derive from that table, while D and trimming were established from the DNA sequence. The sample yields 550,000 to 750,000 clones; roughly nine tenths were counted once. 24% of the sample belongs to the ten largest clones.

CD8 naive samples were obtained by positive selection for CCR7 among CD45RO-negative cells, yielding a CD45RA+CCR7+ population from which TemRA cells were excluded. Donors were healthy HIV-negative adults with no recently reported acute infections or vaccinations. Every donor was a Caucasian adult residing in Nashville, Tennessee, USA. Blood was obtained by leukapheresis, after which PBMCs were separated by Ficoll-Histopaque density gradient centrifugation and cryopreserved in liquid nitrogen vapor phase. Analytical flow cytometry was used to check the purity and quantity of each magnetically sorted T cell population. Genomic DNA was isolated from each sorted fraction and quantified by UV absorbance on a Nanodrop 2000c. As for this clone: What this receptor recognizes is not known. No base quality values were provided; no much bigger clone lies one nucleotide off.

The specimen sequenced was naive CD8+ T cells sorted from blood. The cell subset or site label for this specimen denotes: CD45RA+CCR7+. This receptor was identified in a man aged 30 to 45 in good health.

The CDR3 loop reads CASSHSYYRDRGSYEQYF. The nucleotide sequence reads TGTGCCAGCAGTCATTCATATTACCGGGACAGGGGATCCTACGAGCAGTACTTC. The receptor chain draws on TRBV27 and TRBJ2-7; 10 middle bases align to TRBD1. According to the germline V gene (reference sequence), CDR1 reads MNHEY and CDR2 reads SMNVEV. The CDR3 starts with the cysteine, ends with the phenylalanine, and has 18 residues. The kept DNA is CDR3 alone, 54 bases in frame from the first base. V is pruned by 5 bases and J by 1 base, leaving 14 bases of the junction without a gene match.